This T cell receptor (beta chain) was captured by sequencing in a study of CD8+CD57+ T cells in acquired aplastic anemia. Study-wide background: Sorted CD4+ plus CD8+ cells gave DNA averaging roughly 3 ug.

Profiling of TCR beta VDJ combinations and CDR3 sequences used genomic DNA as template. TCRdb re-called the reads with MiXCR, one entry per CDR3 protein. The sample lists approximately 220,000 distinct CDR3 sequences; approximately 45% were seen once. Patients included in sequencing had previously demonstrated CD8+CD57+ cell expansion by flow cytometry. Blood was sampled before the patients had received any therapy. This clonotype was observed a few times. The germline V gene encodes CDR1 MNHEY and CDR2 SVGAGI. V lost 5 bases and J lost 8; bases outside the gene matches: 11. This CDR3 is 15 amino acids long.

The specimen was sorted CD4+, CD8+, or CD8+CD57+ T cells (not recorded which) from PBMCs. This sequence was found in a human donor with aplastic anemia. V is TRBV6-5 and J is TRBJ2-1, with TRBD2 matching 8 bases. This CDR3 reads CASSEWAGGGDEQFF. CDR3 nucleotides: TGTGCCAGCAGTGAATGGGCGGGAGGAGGGGATGAGCAGTTCTTC.